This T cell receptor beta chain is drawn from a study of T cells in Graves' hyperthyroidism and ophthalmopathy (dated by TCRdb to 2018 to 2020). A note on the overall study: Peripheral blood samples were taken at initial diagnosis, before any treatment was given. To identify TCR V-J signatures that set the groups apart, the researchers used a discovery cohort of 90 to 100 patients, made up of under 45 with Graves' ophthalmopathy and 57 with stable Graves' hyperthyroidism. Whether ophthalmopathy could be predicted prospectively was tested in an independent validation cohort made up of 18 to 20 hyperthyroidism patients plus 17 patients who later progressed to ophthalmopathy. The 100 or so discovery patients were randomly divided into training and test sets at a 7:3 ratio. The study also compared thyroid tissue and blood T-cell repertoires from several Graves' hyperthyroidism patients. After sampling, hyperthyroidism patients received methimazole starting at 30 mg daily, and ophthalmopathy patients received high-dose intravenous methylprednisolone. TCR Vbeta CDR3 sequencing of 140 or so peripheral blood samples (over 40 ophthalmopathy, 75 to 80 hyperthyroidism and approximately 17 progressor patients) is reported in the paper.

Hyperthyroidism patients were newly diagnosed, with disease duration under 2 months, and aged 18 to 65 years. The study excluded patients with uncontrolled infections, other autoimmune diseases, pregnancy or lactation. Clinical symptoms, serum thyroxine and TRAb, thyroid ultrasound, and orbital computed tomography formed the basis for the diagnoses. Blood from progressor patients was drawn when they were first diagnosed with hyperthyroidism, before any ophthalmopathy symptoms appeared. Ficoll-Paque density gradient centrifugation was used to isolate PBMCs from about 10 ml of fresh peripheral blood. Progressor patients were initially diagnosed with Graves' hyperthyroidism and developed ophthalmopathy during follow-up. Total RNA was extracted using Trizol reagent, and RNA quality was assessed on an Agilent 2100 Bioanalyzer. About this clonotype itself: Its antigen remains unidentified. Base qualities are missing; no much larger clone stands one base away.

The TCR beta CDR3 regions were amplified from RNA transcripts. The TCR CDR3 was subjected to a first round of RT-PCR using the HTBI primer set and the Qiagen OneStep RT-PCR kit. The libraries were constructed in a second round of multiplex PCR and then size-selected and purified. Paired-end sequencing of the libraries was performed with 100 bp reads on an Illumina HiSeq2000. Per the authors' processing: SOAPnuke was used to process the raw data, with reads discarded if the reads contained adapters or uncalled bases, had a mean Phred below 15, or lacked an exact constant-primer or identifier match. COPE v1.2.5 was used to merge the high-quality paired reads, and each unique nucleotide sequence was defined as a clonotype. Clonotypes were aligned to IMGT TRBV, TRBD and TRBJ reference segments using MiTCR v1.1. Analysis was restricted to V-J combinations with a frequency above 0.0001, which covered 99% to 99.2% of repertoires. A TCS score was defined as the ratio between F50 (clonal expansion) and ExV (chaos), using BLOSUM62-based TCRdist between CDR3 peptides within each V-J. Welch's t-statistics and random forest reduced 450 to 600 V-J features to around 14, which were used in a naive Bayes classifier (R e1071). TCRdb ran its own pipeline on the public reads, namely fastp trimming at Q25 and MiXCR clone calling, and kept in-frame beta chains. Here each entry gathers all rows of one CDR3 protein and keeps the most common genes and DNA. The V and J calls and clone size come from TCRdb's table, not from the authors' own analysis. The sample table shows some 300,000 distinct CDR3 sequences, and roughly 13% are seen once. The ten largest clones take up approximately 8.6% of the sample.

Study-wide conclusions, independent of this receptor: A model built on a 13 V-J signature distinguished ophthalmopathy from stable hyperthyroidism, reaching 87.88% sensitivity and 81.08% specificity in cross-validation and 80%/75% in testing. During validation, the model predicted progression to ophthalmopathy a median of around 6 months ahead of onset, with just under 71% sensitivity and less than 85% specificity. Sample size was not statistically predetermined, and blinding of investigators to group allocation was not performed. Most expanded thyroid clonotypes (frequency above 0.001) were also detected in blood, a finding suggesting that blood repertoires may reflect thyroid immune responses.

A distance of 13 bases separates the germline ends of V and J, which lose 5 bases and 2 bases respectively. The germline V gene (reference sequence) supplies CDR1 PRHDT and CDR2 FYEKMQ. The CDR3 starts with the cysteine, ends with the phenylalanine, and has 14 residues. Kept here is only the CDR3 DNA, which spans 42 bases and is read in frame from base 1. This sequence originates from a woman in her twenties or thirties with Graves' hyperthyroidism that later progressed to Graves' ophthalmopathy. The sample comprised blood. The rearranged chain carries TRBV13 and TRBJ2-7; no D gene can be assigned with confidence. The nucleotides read TGTGCCAGCAGCCCGTCGGACGGCACCTACGAGCAGTACTTC. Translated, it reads CASSPSDGTYEQYF.